This TCR beta chain derives from a study of shared clonotypes between healthy human individuals (dated by TCRdb to the early 2020s). About the investigation overall: Three men and a couple of women, aged 18 to 49 years, made up the cohort. To estimate repertoire size and how much clonotypes are shared between individuals, the study performed deep sequencing of blood TCR repertoires from roughly five healthy adults. Each donor's leukapheresis produced roughly between roughly 0.94 and 9.5 billion PBMCs. Libraries were prepared and TCR repertoires were sequenced by different laboratories using diverse techniques, in order to increase sequencing depth and limit assay-specific biases. Per donor, three plates each were used for CD4 naive and CD4 memory, two for CD8 naive, and one for CD8 memory.

The V end loses 0 bases and the J end loses 5 bases, and a stretch of 11 bases separates them. Via the germline V gene, CDR1 is SGHRS and CDR2 YFSETQ. The CDR3 numbers 14 residues from cysteine through phenylalanine. Here the CDR3 DNA is all that survives: 42 bases in frame from base 1. The study at large found these results: Rarefaction of sorted-subset datasets indicated incomplete sequencing despite the large sequencing depth. Pairwise subsampling indicated that sequencing depth was expected to affect the degree of clonotype sharing among donors. Compared with non-shared clonotypes, the clonotypes found in all four sorted-subset donors had higher generation probabilities. Sampling was limited to blood, and TCR repertoires in tissue likely differ from TCR repertoires in blood. Because the study included only a small number of donors, the genetic and exposure-history diversity represented was limited. Naive subsets generally had larger estimated clonotype richness than memory subsets did. Sharing across a few donors was observed for around 5% of naive CD4, under 4% of naive CD8, 2% to 2.5% of memory CD4, and roughly 0.43% of memory CD8 clonotypes.

The donors were healthy, HIV-negative adults with no recently reported acute infections or vaccinations. Only Caucasian adults living in Nashville, Tennessee, USA were represented among the donors. CD4+ T cells were enriched through magnetic negative selection, after which naive cells were positively selected on CD45RA and the remaining negative fraction served as the memory subset. Blood was obtained by leukapheresis, after which PBMCs were separated by Ficoll-Histopaque density gradient centrifugation and cryopreserved in liquid nitrogen vapor phase. Purity and quantity of every magnetically sorted T cell population were checked by analytical flow cytometry. Genomic DNA was isolated from every sorted fraction and measured by UV absorbance on a Nanodrop 2000c. Of note for this clone: Its antigen has not been determined. Per-nucleotide qualities are absent, and no much larger clonotype sits a single base away.

Using the deep immunoSEQ assay, multiplex PCR amplified TCR CDR3 regions from genomic DNA. For each cell subset, the extracted genomic DNA was distributed evenly across all wells of several immunoSEQ 96-well plates, and each plate served as one replicate. Each replicate PCR for sorted subsets received 150 to 250 ng genomic DNA, equal to around 32,000 T cell genomes. The purified libraries were quantified using a Qubit 3.0 fluorometer, sized with a Bioanalyzer 2100, and then quantified again using the KAPA Library Quantification kit. A separate single-read 150-cycle Illumina NextSeq 550 flow cell was used to sequence each immunoSEQ 96-well plate. The study's processing was this. Because the immunoSEQ output included only junctional sequences and no quality scores, the filtering could not be the same as the filtering used for full-length reads. To assign V/J genes and CDR3, sequences were annotated using PyIR, a Python wrapper for IgBLAST v1.9, with IMGT germline references. Reads with weak V/J assignments (E-value above 1e-6), missing CDR3, stop codons, out-of-frame junctions, or ambiguous translated residues were removed. V3J clonotypes were defined as sequences sharing the same inferred V gene, J gene, and CDR3 amino acid sequence. To compute the percentage overlap between repertoires, the number of shared unique clonotypes was divided by the size of the smaller repertoire. RTK rarefaction, the Chao1 estimator, and Recon v2.1 estimates of unobserved clonotypes were used to assess repertoire richness. OLGA was used to compute generation probabilities for all TCRbeta clonotypes that the gDNA method yielded from a handful of donors. TCRdb carries this immuneACCESS record with in-frame sequences only. Its versions omit some clonotypes, under half of them owing to an unresolved V gene in the studies checked, with the rest unexplained. The V and J calls and clone size are taken from that table; D and trimming were inferred from the DNA. This sample gives over 850,000 clones in total; 78% of them show up just once. The ten biggest clones cover 0.5% to 0.6% of the sample.

Input material: memory CD4+ T cells from PBMCs. The sample's cell subset or site, from its label and the paper: CD45RA-negative fraction. The origin of this receptor is a man between 18 and 35 years old in good health. Some clones in this sample may be carry-over from other donors' samples. The chain links TRBV5-1 with TRBJ1-1, with the D gene not confidently named. The sequenced DNA is TGCGCCAGCAGCTTGGGACCCCCAAGTACTGAAGCTTTCTTT. It encodes CASSLGPPSTEAFF.